This T cell receptor beta chain was retrieved from a study of molecular identifiers for immune sequencing clone quantification. Of note for this clonotype: The target antigen is unknown.

Via MiXCR, TCRdb re-called the PCR reads, giving one row per CDR3 protein. The data show about half a million distinct CDR3 sequences, 25% seen once. General study points: In CMV-specific effectors, clones above 20 copies held over 99% of molecules; naive, under 1%. Identical TCR molecules that share a barcode could lead to an underestimation of highly expanded clone sizes.

Naive CD8 libraries were made from about 19,000 to 1,100,000 sorted cells, and they used 10%, 30% or 50% RNA. Sorting defined naive CD8 T cells as CD8+CD4-CCR7+CD45RA+. V was pared by 4 bases and J by 0 bases, with 8 bases of the junction left unmatched. The CDR3 is 16 amino acids. CDR1 LGHDT and CDR2 YNNKEL come from the germline V gene (reference sequence). V is TRBV3-1 and J is TRBJ2-7; 8 positions agree with TRBD1. The sequence derives from a human donor in good health. Some libraries in this study had Jurkat cell RNA spiked in. The source material was naive CD8+ T cells from blood, with Jurkat cell RNA spiked in. The subset here: FACS-sorted CD8+CD4-CCR7+CD45RA+ naive T cells. The CDR3 reads CASSPQTGALSYEQYF. CDR3 coding DNA: TGTGCCAGCAGCCCCCAGACAGGGGCCCTCTCCTACGAGCAGTACTTC.